These 17 T cell receptor beta chains were all obtained from the same sample, sequenced in a study of T cell repertoires in cytomegalovirus infection. From the reads, TCRdb called clonotypes with MiXCR, one entry per CDR3 protein. Of about 530,000 distinct CDR3 sequences listed, 26% are singletons. The specimen sequenced was PBMCs. All receptors derive from a human donor in good health (CMV status not recorded). Some clones in this sample may be carry-over from other donors' samples.

This clonotype was recorded many times. The genes are TRBV10-3 and TRBJ2-7, with D perhaps TRBD2 (5 bases). The length of the CDR3 is 12 residues. Trimming shortened V by 11 bases and J by 2 bases, and 13 bases separated the two germline ends. The germline CDR1 and CDR2 sequences are ENHRY and SYGVKD. The CDR3 protein is CAVSEEAYEQYF. DNA of the CDR3: TGTGCCGTTAGCGAGGAGGCCTACGAGCAGTACTTC.

The chain couples TRBV6-1 to TRBJ1-3; D gene ambiguous. Trimming shortened V by 5 bases and J by 4 bases, and 12 bases separated the two germline ends. Germline assignment: CDR1 MNHNS and CDR2 SASEGT. The CDR3 is made up of 14 amino acids. The CDR3 DNA is TGTGCCAGCAGTTTCTCAGGAGAAGGAAACACCATATATTTT. Its protein is CASSFSGEGNTIYF.

This sequence joins TRBV7-8 and TRBJ1-5; possible D gene TRBD1, 5 bases. Trimming removed 5 bases at V and 8 bases at J, with 16 bases between. The length of the CDR3 is 14 residues. Per germline, CDR1 SGHVS and CDR2 FQNEAQ. The CDR3 region has the DNA TGTGCCAGCAGCACTGGGACTCCAAAGGAGCCCCAGCATTTT. Translating it yields CASSTGTPKEPQHF.

This clonotype was recorded many times. The CDR3 reads CASRVGLADYNEQFF. Written as DNA, the CDR3 is TGTGCCAGCAGAGTCGGACTAGCGGATTACAATGAGCAGTTCTTC. This chain links TRBV12-3 or TRBV12-4 with TRBJ2-1, with 10 positions matching TRBD2. The V gene end was trimmed by 6 bases and the J gene end by 4 bases; junction bases not matched to a gene: 6. The CDR3 is 15 amino acids.

The chain carries TRBV29-1 and TRBJ1-2, with 8 nucleotides matching TRBD1. V lost 0 bases to trimming and J lost 2 bases; unmatched junction nucleotides: 5. The germline V gene encodes CDR1 SQVTM and CDR2 ANQGSEA. The CDR3 is made up of 15 amino acids. CDR3 sequence (DNA): TGCAGCGTTGAAGACAGGGCAGGGGGCAACTATGGCTACACCTTC. It codes for CSVEDRAGGNYGYTF.

The genes are TRBV20-1 and TRBJ2-2; the D is unclear. V was pared by 6 bases and J by 6 bases, with 20 bases between. Germline CDR1 DFQATT, CDR2 SNEGSKA (reference sequence). The CDR3 sequence is 15 residues long. For the CDR3, the DNA is TGCAGTGCGACCCCCGAGACCATGTCATCCGGGGAGCTGTTTTTT. Translation: CSATPETMSSGELFF.

CDR3 DNA sequence: TGTGCCAGCTCTATGCGGGAGGTTTCCTACGAGCAGTACTTC. It specifies CASSMREVSYEQYF. The V gene is TRBV6-5, the J gene TRBJ2-7; 8 bases are a match to TRBD2. V was clipped by 8 bases and J by 1 base; unmatched bases: 7. Germline V gene lookup returns CDR1 MNHEY and CDR2 SVGAGI. This CDR3 comprises 14 residues.

This sequence joins TRBV6-2 or TRBV6-3 and TRBJ1-5, with a possible D match to TRBD1 (5 bases). Germline loops: CDR1 MNHEY, CDR2 SVGEGT. V was shortened by 2 bases and J by 4 bases, with 9 bases between the two germline ends. This CDR3 comprises 14 residues. This CDR3 reads CASSYVDSNQPQHF. The CDR3 DNA is TGTGCCAGCAGTTACGTCGACAGTAATCAGCCCCAGCATTTT.

Comment on this clonotype: A junction boundary mismatches the germline segment, possibly from a read error. The rearrangement links TRBV7-7 to TRBJ1-4; TRBD1 agrees at 7 bases. This CDR3 is built from 17 residues. Germline V gene sequence: CDR1 SSHAT, CDR2 FNYEAQ (reference sequence). The CDR3 DNA sequence: TGTGCTAGCAGCTTAGCCGACAGGGTGATACCCAATGAAAAACTGTTTTTT. Encoded protein: CASSLADRVIPNEKLFF. The complete variable domain, with remaining parts taken from reference TRBV7-7 and TRBJ1-4, reads GAGVSQSPRYKVTKRGQDVTLRCDPISSHATLYWYQQALGQGPEFLTYFNYEAQPDKSGLPSDRFSAERPEGSISTLTIQRTEQRDSAMYRCASSLADRVIPNEKLFFGSGTQLSVL.

This clonotype has a handful of counts. V and J are TRBV6-2 or TRBV6-3 and TRBJ2-1; weak D call: TRBD1 (6 bases). The CDR3 spans 16 residues. Germline CDR1 is MNHEY and CDR2 is SVGEGT. Trimming cost V 4 bases and J 4 bases, with 17 bases left between them. CDR3 sequence (DNA): TGTGCCAGCAGTTCCCCCGGGGCAGGGGTATACAATGAGCAGTTCTTC. Residues: CASSSPGAGVYNEQFF.

Notes on this clonotype: An end of the junction does not agree with germline; a read error may underlie this. The chain couples TRBV6-2 or TRBV6-3 to TRBJ2-3, with D unresolved. The CDR3 is made up of 12 amino acids. CDR1 and CDR2 from the germline V gene are MNHEY and SVGEGT. Here the CDR3 DNA reads TGTGCCAGCAGCTCTACCCCAGATACGCAGGATTTT. Protein: CASSSTPDTQDF.

V is TRBV6-2 or TRBV6-3 and J is TRBJ2-7; D ambiguous. The germline CDR1 and CDR2 sequences are MNHEY and SVGEGT. The CDR3 contains 12 residues. Trimming took off 0 bases at V and 6 bases at J, with 6 bases between the two ends. CDR3 sequence (DNA): TGTGCCAGCAGTTACTCGAGAAGCGAGCAGTACTTC. Translated, it gives CASSYSRSEQYF.

The rearrangement uses TRBV6-2 or TRBV6-3 and TRBJ2-3; a possible D gene is TRBD2 (5 bases). V lost 5 bases and J lost 3, with 12 bases in between. Germline CDR1 is MNHEY and CDR2 is SVGEGT. There are 14 residues in the CDR3. CDR3 bases: TGTGCCAGCAGTCTTTCCTTAGCGACAGATACGCAGTATTTT. This sequence encodes CASSLSLATDTQYF.

The V gene is TRBV12-3 or TRBV12-4, the J gene TRBJ2-2; TRBD2 aligns across 10 bases. V trimming: 8 bases; J trimming: 7 bases; junction bases outside the gene matches: 13. This CDR3 region has 16 residues. CDR3 loop: CASLQGLAERGGELFF. The DNA for the CDR3 is TGTGCCAGCCTCCAAGGACTAGCGGAGAGGGGCGGGGAGCTGTTTTTT.

This chain joins TRBV5-4 and TRBJ2-2; 12 nucleotides agree with TRBD2. The germline gives CDR1 SGHNT, CDR2 YYREEE (reference sequence). Trimming at V came to 0 bases and at J to 5 bases, leaving 5 bases not matched to a gene. The CDR3 extends over 17 amino acids. CDR3 protein: CASSLALAGGRTGELFF. In nucleotides, the CDR3 is TGTGCCAGCAGCTTGGCACTAGCGGGAGGCCGTACCGGGGAGCTGTTTTTT.

This clonotype was seen repeatedly, ten times or more. The chain links TRBV20-1 to TRBJ2-1; the match to TRBD2 covers 12 bases. Germline assignment: CDR1 DFQATT and CDR2 SNEGSKA (reference sequence). V lost 1 base and J lost 7; bases outside the gene matches: 8. This CDR3 spans 16 amino acids. The CDR3 region is CSARGPVTSGRNEQFF. For the CDR3, the DNA is TGCAGTGCTAGAGGACCTGTGACTAGCGGGAGAAATGAGCAGTTCTTC.

The chain carries TRBV27 and TRBJ2-5, with 10 bases fitting TRBD2. V trimming: 3 bases; J trimming: 5 bases; junction bases outside the gene matches: 3. CDR3 length equals 14 residues. Germline V CDR1 and CDR2: MNHEY, SMNVEV (reference sequence). The CDR3 sequence is CASSFLAGDETQYF. The CDR3 DNA reads as TGTGCCAGCAGTTTCCTAGCGGGAGATGAGACCCAGTACTTC.